The T cell receptor beta chain under discussion was sequenced for a study of blood T cell repertoires in COVID-19. Repertoires were generated with immunoSEQ multiplex PCR, while TCRdb's copy carries only in-frame clones and drops some. The table records about 320,000 clones, roughly 90% of them present only once. This CDR3 comprises 14 residues. CDR1 is SEHNR and CDR2 is FQNEAQ in the germline V gene (reference sequence). Deletions cut 1 base from V and 10 bases from J, with 17 bases between. The receptor was derived from a man aged 60-69 years who had recovered from COVID-19. The V and J genes are TRBV7-9 and TRBJ2-7; the D gene is possibly TRBD2 (5 bases). The sample taken for sequencing was PBMCs or T cells enriched from blood (not recorded which). The DNA of the CDR3 is TGTGCCAGCAGCTTAGTCCTTAGCGCCGACACACAGTACTTC. Its protein product is CASSLVLSADTQYF.